This TCR beta chain was obtained from a study of vaccination and CD4 T cells after COVID-19. About the research overall: Researchers treated control cultures with a CEFX pool, an HIV-1 Nef pool, or no peptide. Study-wide results and limits: Spike mono-reactivity held for 304 of 307 vaccine-specific clones in convalescent patients.

As for this clonotype: Its target is not known.

Cultured CD4+ T-cell DNA underwent Oncomine TCR Beta short-read sequencing. Cultured CD4+ T cells yielded the extracted genomic DNA. MiXCR, run by TCRdb on the PCR reads, gives a single entry per CDR3 protein. The sample has about 12,000 distinct CDR3 sequences; about 60% are singletons. Treatment defined: roughly 11-day PBMC culture with coronavirus spike peptide pools or control peptides (ViraFEST assay). Germline-derived CDR1 and CDR2 are MNHEY and SVGEGT. This CDR3 has 17 residues. Germline trimming cut 7 bases from V and 0 bases from J; bases unmatched to any gene: 10. The sequence was obtained from a human donor who had recovered from COVID-19. The chain joins TRBV6-2 or TRBV6-3 to TRBJ2-2; TRBD2 matches at 8 bases. The material sequenced was CD4+ T cells from blood, cultured in vitro. CDR3 in amino acids: CASTKSPGLANTGELFF. The CDR3, as DNA: TGTGCCAGCACCAAAAGCCCGGGACTAGCGAACACCGGGGAGCTGTTTTTT.